This T cell receptor beta chain was retrieved from a study of cytomegalovirus exposure and HLA in healthy donors. Study results and caveats: Most likely, a cluster of highly shared sequence variants arose as a sequencing artifact.

The PCR contained 60 Vbeta and 13 Jbeta primers. Original processing methods: Later, some 79 million unique TCR beta chains were counted in an analysis, and approximately 9.9 million of them were shared. The data were produced by immunoSEQ multiplex PCR, yet TCRdb's version contains in-frame clones alone and is incomplete. Clone size and V and J calls were adopted from that table, with D and trimming inferred from the DNA. Among roughly 140,000 clones, roughly 82% were seen once, and the ten largest hold about 5.2%. With regard to this clone: Its antigen is not identified.

The CDR3 length is 15 residues. Per germline, CDR1 SGHAT and CDR2 FQNNGV. V was trimmed by 0 bases and J by 8 bases, leaving 14 bases between them. The sequence was obtained from a young man in good health and CMV-seropositive. The sample comprised PBMCs. The V and J genes are TRBV11-2 and TRBJ2-1, with a weak D call TRBD1 (5 bases). The CDR3 DNA reads as TGTGCCAGCAGCTTAGAGGTCCAGGGTGCCTATGAGCAGTTCTTC. Amino acid sequence: CASSLEVQGAYEQFF.